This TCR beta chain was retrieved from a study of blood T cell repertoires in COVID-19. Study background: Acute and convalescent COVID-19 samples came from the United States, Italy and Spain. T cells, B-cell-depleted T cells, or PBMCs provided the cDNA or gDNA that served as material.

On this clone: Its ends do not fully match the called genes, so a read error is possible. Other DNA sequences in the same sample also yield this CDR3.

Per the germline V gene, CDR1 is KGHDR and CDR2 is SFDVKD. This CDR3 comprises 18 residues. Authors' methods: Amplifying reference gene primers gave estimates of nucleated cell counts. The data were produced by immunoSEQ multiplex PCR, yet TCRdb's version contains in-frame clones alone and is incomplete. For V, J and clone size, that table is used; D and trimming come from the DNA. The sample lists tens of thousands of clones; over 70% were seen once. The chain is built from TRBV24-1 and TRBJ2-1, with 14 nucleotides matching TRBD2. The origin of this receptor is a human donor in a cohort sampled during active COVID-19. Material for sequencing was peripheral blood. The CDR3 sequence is CATSDPTSGRAFGNEQFF. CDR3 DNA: TGTGCCACCAGTGATCCGACTAGCGGGAGGGCCTTCGGCAATGAGCAATTCTTC.